This T cell receptor (beta chain) was retrieved from a study of blood T cell repertoires in COVID-19. Study in general: Samples representing acute and convalescent COVID-19 were sourced from the United States, Italy and Spain. T cells, B-cell-depleted T cells, or PBMCs provided the cDNA or gDNA that served as material.

Using immunoSEQ multiplex PCR, the repertoire was profiled, and TCRdb retains in-frame clones only, with some absent. The repertoire holds around 130,000 clones, with over 70% as singletons. V was clipped by 1 base and J by 4 bases; unmatched bases: 6. There are 15 residues in the CDR3. CDR1 and CDR2 (germline): SGHRS, YFSETQ. The J gene is TRBJ2-3, the V gene TRBV5-1; 7 bases are shared with TRBD1. Input material: peripheral blood. This TCR came from a man aged 80 or over with acute or convalescent COVID-19. The CDR3 is CASSLWGTEADTQYF. Here the CDR3 DNA reads TGCGCCAGCAGCTTGTGGGGGACAGAGGCAGATACGCAGTATTTT.